This T cell receptor beta chain comes out of a study of response to subunit inactivated influenza vaccine. Study results and limitations: The authors suggested that every seasonal influenza vaccination recruits few new T cells.

One entry per CDR3 protein results from TCRdb running MiXCR on the RT-PCR reads. Of under 750,000 distinct CDR3 sequences detected, approximately 12% appear once; the ten largest clones hold about 10%. This CDR3 is 15 amino acids long. V trimming: 4 bases; J trimming: 2 bases; junction bases outside the gene matches: 5. From germline, CDR1 is SGHRS and CDR2 YFSETQ. In its sample, this clonotype ranks as medium-sized (0.01 to 0.1%). Its antigen is still unknown. The receptor was isolated from a man in his fifties or sixties who received an inactivated influenza vaccine. The V and J genes are TRBV5-1 and TRBJ2-2; 7 nucleotides line up with TRBD1. Sequenced here: PBMCs from blood, sampled on the day of vaccination. For the CDR3, the DNA is TGCGCCAGCAGCGTCGGGACAGTTAACACCGGGGAGCTGTTTTTT. It codes for CASSVGTVNTGELFF.